This T cell receptor (beta chain) stems from a study of T cell responses to AZD1222 COVID-19 vaccine. The overall study: Second-dose groups at about 4 or about 12 weeks were pooled.

General study findings and limits: Donors were chiefly white British, with a greater number of females, and clonal diversity was perhaps underestimated.

Only in-frame clones appear in the TCRdb table, and some are missing; sequencing was by immunoSEQ multiplex PCR. In the table there are some 120,000 clones, approximately 85% of which are singletons. A remark on this clone: Antigen specificity is unknown.

CDR1 is SGHDN, CDR2 FVKESK, per germline. Trimming removed 5 bases at V and 8 bases at J, with 13 bases between. CDR3 length equals 13 residues. This TCR derives from an adult in good health. The sample was peripheral blood, taken on day 0 of AZD1222 vaccination. The V and J genes are TRBV14 and TRBJ2-1; tentatively, D is TRBD1 or TRBD2 (6 bases each). CDR3 DNA sequence: TGTGCCAGCAGCTTCGGAAGGGGGGATGAGCAGTTCTTC. This translates into CASSFGRGDEQFF.